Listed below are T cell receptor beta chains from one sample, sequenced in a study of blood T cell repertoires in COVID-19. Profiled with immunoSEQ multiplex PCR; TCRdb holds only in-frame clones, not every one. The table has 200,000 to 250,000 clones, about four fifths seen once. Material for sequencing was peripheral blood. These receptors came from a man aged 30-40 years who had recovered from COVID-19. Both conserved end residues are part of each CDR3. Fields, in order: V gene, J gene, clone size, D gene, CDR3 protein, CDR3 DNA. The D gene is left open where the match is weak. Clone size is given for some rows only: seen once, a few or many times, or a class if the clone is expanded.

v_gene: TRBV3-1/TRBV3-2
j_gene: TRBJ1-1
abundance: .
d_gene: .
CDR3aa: CASSHSRGKTEAFF
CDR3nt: TGTGCCAGCAGCCACTCGCGGGGGAAAACTGAAGCTTTCTTT

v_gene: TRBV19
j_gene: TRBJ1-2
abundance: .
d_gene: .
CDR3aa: CASSVMTANYGYTF
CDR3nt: TGTGCCAGTAGTGTAATGACAGCAAACTATGGCTACACCTTC

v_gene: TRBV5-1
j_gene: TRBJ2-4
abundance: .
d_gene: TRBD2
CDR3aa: CASSLGASGKNIQYF
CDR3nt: TGCGCCAGCAGCTTGGGGGCTAGCGGGAAAAACATTCAGTACTTC

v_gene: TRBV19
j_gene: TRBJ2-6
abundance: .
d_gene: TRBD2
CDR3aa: CASSLAGGYSGANVLTF
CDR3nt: TGTGCCAGTAGTCTAGCGGGGGGCTACTCTGGGGCCAACGTCCTGACTTTC

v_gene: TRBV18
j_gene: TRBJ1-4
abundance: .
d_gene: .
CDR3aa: CASSPARNEKLFF
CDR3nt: TGTGCCAGCTCACCTGCGCGGAATGAAAAACTGTTTTTT

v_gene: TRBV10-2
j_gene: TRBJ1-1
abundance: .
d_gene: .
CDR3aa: CASSPQKNTEAFF
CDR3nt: TGCGCCAGCAGCCCTCAGAAGAACACTGAAGCTTTCTTT

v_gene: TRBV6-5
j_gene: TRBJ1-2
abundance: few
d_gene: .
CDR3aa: CASSPQGGADGYTF
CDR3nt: TGTGCCAGCAGTCCCCAAGGGGGGGCTGATGGCTACACCTTC

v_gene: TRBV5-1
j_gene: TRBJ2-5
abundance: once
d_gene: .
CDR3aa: CASSLGRVRETQYF
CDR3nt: TGCGCCAGCAGCTTGGGCAGGGTACGAGAGACCCAGTACTTC

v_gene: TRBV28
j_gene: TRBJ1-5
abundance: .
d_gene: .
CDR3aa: CASKGNQPQHF
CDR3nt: TGTGCCAGCAAGGGGAATCAGCCCCAGCATTTT

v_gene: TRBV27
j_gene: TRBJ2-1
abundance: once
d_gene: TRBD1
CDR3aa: CASRTGLSNEQFF
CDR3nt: TGTGCCAGCAGGACAGGGTTAAGCAATGAGCAGTTCTTC

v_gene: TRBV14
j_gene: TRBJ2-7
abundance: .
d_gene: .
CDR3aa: CASSPWTGVYEQYF
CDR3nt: TGTGCCAGCAGCCCTTGGACGGGAGTATACGAGCAGTACTTC

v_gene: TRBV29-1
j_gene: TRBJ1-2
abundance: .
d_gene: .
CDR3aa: CSVVLVTGGYTF
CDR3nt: TGCAGCGTTGTATTGGTAACGGGAGGCTACACCTTC

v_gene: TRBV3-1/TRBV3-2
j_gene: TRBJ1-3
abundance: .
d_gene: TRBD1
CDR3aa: CASSQIGQGAAGNTIYF
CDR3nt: TGTGCCAGCAGCCAAATTGGACAGGGGGCTGCTGGAAACACCATATATTTT

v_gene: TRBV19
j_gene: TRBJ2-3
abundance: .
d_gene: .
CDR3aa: CASSIGLADTQYF
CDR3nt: TGTGCCAGTAGTATAGGACTAGCAGATACGCAGTATTTT

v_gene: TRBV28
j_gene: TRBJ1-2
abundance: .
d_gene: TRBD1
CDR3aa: CATRTGVGYTF
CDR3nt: TGTGCCACCAGGACAGGGGTTGGCTACACCTTC

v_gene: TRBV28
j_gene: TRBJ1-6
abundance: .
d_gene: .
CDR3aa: CASTRQWRWPLHF
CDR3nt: TGTGCCAGCACGCGACAGTGGCGTTGGCCCCTCCACTTT

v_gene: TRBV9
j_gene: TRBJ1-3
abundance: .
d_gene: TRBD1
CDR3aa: CASSTVPGGFGNTIYF
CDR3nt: TGTGCCAGCAGCACTGTCCCAGGGGGCTTTGGAAACACCATATATTTT

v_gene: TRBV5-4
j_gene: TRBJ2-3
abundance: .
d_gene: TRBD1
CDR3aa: CASSLGFSGGRDTQYF
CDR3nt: TGTGCCAGCAGCTTGGGATTTTCAGGGGGCAGAGATACGCAGTATTTT

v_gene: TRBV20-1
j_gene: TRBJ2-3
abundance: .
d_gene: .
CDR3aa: CSAMLSTQYF
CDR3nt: TGCAGTGCTATGCTATCTACGCAGTATTTT

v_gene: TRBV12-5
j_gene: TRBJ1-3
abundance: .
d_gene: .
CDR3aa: CASGLGESGNTIYF
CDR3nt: TGTGCTAGTGGTTTGGGGGAGAGTGGAAACACCATATATTTT

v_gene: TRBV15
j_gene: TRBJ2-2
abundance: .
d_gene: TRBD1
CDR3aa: CATSPGTVTGELFF
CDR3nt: TGTGCCACCAGCCCGGGGACAGTTACCGGGGAGCTGTTTTTT

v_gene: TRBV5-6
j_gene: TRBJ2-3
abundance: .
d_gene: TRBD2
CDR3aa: CASSPSGGAGDTQYF
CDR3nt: TGTGCCAGCAGTCCAAGCGGGGGGGCAGGAGATACGCAGTATTTT

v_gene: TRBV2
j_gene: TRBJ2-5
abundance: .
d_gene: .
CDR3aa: CASSETRYTRRETQYF
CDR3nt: TGTGCCAGCAGTGAAACTAGATATACCCGCCGAGAGACCCAGTACTTC

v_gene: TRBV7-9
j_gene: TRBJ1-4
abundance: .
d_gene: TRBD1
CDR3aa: CASSPAGTGNEKLFF
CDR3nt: TGTGCCAGCAGCCCCGCCGGGACAGGGAATGAAAAACTGTTTTTT

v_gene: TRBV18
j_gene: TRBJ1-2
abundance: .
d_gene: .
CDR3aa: CASSPPTGSNYGYTF
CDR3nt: TGTGCCAGCTCACCACCAACAGGGTCTAACTATGGCTACACCTTC

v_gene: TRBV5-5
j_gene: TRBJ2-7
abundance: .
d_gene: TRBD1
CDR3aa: CASSLYRGYTDEQYF
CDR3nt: TGTGCCAGCTCGCTATACAGGGGGTATACAGACGAGCAGTACTTC

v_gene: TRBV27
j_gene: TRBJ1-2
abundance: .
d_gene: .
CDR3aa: CASTGGYTF
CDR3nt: TGTGCCAGCACAGGGGGCTACACCTTC

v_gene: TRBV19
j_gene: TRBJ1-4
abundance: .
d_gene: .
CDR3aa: CASSKQTGDEKLFF
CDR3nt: TGTGCCAGTAGCAAACAGACGGGGGATGAAAAACTGTTTTTT

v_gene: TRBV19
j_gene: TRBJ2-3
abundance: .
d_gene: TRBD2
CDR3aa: CASSMGGDTQYF
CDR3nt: TGTGCCAGTAGCATGGGGGGGGATACGCAGTATTTT

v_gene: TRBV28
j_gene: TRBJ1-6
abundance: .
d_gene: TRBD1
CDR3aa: CASWSRRGQPNSPLHF
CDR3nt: TGTGCCAGCTGGTCAAGGCGGGGACAGCCTAATTCACCCCTCCACTTT

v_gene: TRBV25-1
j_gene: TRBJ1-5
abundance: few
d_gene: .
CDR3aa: CASMPGGEGNQPQHF
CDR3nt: TGTGCCAGCATGCCGGGGGGCGAGGGCAATCAGCCCCAGCATTTT

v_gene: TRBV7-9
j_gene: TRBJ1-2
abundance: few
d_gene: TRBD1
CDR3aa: CASSFDRGHGYTF
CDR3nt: TGTGCCAGCAGCTTCGACAGGGGGCATGGCTACACCTTC

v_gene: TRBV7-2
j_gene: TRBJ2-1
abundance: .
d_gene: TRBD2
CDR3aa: CASSLVINGGLAYNEQFF
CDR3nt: TGTGCCAGCAGCTTAGTTATAAACGGGGGACTAGCGTACAATGAGCAGTTCTTC

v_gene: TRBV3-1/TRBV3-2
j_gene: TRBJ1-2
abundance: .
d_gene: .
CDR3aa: CASSQNRPYGYTF
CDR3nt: TGTGCCAGCAGCCAGAACAGGCCATATGGCTACACCTTC

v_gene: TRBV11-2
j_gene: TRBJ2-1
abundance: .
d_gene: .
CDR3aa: CASSLESGPNEQFF
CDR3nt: TGTGCCAGCAGCTTAGAATCAGGGCCGAATGAGCAGTTCTTC

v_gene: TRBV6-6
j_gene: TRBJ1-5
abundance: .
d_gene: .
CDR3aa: CASSKRTGNQPQHF
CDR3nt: TGTGCCAGCAGTAAACGGACAGGCAATCAGCCCCAGCATTTT

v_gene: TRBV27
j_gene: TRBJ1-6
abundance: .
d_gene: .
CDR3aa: CASSLRVIGEPLHF
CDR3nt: TGTGCCAGCAGTTTACGGGTTATCGGCGAGCCCCTCCACTTT

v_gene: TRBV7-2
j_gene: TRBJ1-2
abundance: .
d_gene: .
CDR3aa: CASSFGRQEANYGYTF
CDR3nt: TGTGCCAGCAGCTTTGGGCGACAGGAAGCTAACTATGGCTACACCTTC

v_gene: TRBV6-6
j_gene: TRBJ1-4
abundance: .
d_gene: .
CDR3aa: CASSYSGREKLFF
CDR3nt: TGTGCCAGCAGTTACAGCGGGCGTGAAAAACTGTTTTTT

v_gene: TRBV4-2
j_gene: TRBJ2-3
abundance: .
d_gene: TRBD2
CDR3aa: CASSQETRGGAWDTQYF
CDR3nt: TGTGCCAGCAGCCAAGAAACTCGCGGGGGGGCCTGGGATACGCAGTATTTT

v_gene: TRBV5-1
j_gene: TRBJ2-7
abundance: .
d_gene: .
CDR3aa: CASSLDPGTTYEQYF
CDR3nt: TGCGCCAGCAGCTTGGATCCAGGTACCACCTACGAGCAGTACTTC

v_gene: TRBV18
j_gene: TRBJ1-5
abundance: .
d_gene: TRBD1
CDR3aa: CASSPRTGENQPQHF
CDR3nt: TGTGCCAGCTCACCAAGGACAGGCGAGAATCAGCCCCAGCATTTT

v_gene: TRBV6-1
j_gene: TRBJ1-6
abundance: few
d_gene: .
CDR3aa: CASSDREEFSPLHF
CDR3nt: TGTGCCAGCAGTGACAGGGAGGAATTTTCACCCCTCCACTTT

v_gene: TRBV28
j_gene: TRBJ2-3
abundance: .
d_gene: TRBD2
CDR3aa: CASTRSGAPGTDTQYF
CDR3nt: TGTGCCAGCACCCGTAGCGGGGCCCCGGGCACAGATACGCAGTATTTT

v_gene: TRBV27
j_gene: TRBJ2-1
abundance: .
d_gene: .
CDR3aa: CASSADSYNEQFF
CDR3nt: TGTGCCAGCAGTGCGGACTCCTACAATGAGCAGTTCTTC

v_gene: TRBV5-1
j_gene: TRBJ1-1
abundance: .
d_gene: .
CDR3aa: CASSLWPPHGVNTEAFF
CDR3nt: TGCGCCAGCAGCTTGTGGCCTCCACACGGGGTGAACACTGAAGCTTTCTTT

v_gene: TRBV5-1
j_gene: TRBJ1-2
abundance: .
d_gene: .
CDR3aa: CASSLVARGIYGYTF
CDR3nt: TGCGCCAGCAGCTTGGTGGCCAGGGGTATCTATGGCTACACCTTC

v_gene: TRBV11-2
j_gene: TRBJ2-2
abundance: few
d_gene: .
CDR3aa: CASSWAGDTGELFF
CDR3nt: TGTGCCAGCAGCTGGGCAGGGGACACCGGGGAGCTGTTTTTT

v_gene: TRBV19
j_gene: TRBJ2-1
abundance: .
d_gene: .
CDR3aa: CASSIGSGNWDNEQFF
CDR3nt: TGTGCCAGTAGTATAGGTTCAGGGAATTGGGACAATGAGCAGTTCTTC

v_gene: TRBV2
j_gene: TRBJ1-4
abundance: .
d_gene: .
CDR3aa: CASSGSRDDEKLFF
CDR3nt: TGTGCCAGCAGTGGGAGCAGAGACGATGAAAAACTGTTTTTT

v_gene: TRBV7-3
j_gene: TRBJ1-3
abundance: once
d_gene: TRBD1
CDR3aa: CASGTGPSGNTIYF
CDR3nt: TGTGCCAGCGGGACAGGGCCTTCTGGAAACACCATATATTTT

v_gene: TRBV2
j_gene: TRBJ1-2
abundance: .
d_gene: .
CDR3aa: CASSEDRPENGYTF
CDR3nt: TGTGCCAGCAGTGAAGACAGGCCTGAAAATGGCTACACCTTC

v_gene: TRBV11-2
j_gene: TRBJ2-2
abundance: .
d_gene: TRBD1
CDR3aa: CASSLEPGTGAGELFF
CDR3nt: TGTGCCAGCAGCTTAGAGCCCGGGACAGGGGCCGGGGAGCTGTTTTTT